This TCR beta chain was observed in a study of vaccination effects on CD4 cells after COVID-19. Study-level information: A median of 72 days separated the second dose and sampling.

The study's findings and limits: Common cold coronaviruses were cross-recognized by only 1 of 255 vaccine-induced clones in healthy vaccinees.

This clone was counted a few times. No antigen is known for it. Here immunoSEQ multiplex PCR was the method, and the copy in TCRdb shows in-frame clones only, minus some. The sample records around 69,000 clones, about 74% being singletons. Expansion with viral peptide pools was applied to antigen-specific CD4+ T cells by the ViraFEST assay prior to sequencing. After around ten days in culture, the CD4+ T cells were isolated. Each participant was given two doses of one vaccine (BNT162b2 or mRNA-1273). PBMC cultures contained about 2 million cells per well, approximately 9.2 IU/ml IL-2 and roughly 9.5 ug/ml peptides. The V segment lost 6 bases and the J segment 3 bases; nucleotides outside the gene matches: 8. There are 17 residues in the CDR3. The germline CDR1 and CDR2 sequences are MNHEY and SMNVEV (reference sequence).

The clonotype comes from a human donor who received a COVID-19 vaccine. The gene calls are TRBV27 and TRBJ2-6, with 10 bases aligning to TRBD1. Sample: CD4+ T cells from PBMCs cultured with HCoV-229E spike peptides, taken after COVID-19 vaccination. In DNA form, the CDR3 reads TGTGCCAGCAGGGGACAGGGGTCCCCAGTTGGGGCCAACGTCCTGACTTTC. Protein sequence: CASRGQGSPVGANVLTF.